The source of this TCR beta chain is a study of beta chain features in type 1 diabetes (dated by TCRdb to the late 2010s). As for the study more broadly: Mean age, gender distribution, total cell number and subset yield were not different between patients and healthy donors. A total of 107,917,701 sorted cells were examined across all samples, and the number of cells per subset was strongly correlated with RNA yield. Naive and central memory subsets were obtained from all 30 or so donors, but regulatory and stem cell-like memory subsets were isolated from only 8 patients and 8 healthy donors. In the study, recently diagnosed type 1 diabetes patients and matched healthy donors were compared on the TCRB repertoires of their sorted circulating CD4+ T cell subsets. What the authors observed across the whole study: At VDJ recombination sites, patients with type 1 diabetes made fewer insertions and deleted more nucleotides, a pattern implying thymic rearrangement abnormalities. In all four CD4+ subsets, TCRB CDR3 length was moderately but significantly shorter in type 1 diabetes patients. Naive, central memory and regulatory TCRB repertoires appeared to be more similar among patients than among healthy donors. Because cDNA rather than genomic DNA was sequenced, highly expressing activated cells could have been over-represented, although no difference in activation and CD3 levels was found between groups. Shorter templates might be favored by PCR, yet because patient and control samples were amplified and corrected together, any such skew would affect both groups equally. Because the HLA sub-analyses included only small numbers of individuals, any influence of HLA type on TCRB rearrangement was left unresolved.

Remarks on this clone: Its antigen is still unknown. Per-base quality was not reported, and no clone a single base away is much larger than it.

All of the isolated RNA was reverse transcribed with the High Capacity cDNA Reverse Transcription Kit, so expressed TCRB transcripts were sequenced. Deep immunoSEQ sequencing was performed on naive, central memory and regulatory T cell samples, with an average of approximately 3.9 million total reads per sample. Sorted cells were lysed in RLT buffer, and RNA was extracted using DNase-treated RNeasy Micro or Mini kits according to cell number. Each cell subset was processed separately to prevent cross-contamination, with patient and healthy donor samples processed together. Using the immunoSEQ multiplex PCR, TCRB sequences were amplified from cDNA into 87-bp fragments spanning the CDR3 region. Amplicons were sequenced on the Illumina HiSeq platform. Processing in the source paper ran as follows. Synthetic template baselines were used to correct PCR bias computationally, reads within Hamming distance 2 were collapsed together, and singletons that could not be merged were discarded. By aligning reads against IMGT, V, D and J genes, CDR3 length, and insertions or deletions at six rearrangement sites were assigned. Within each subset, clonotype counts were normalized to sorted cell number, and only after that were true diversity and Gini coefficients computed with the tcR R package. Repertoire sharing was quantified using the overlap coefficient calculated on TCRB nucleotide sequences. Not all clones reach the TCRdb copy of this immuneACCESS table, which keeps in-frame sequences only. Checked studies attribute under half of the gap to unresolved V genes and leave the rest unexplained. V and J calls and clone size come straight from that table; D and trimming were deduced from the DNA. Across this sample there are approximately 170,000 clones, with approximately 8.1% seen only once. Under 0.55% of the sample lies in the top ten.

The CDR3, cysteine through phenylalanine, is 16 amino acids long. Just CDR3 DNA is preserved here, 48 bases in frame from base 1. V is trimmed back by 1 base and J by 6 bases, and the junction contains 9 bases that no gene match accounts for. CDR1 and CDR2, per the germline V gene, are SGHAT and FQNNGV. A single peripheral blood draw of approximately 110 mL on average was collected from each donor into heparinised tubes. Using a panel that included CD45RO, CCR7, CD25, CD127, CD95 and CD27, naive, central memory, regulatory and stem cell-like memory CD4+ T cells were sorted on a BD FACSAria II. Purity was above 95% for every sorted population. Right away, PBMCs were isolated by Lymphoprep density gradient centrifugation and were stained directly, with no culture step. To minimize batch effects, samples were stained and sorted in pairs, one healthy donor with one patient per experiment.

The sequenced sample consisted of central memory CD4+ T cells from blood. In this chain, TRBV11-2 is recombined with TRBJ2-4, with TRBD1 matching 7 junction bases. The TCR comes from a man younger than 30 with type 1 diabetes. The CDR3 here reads CASSLGFNRGGNIQYF. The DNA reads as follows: TGTGCCAGCAGCTTAGGATTCAACAGGGGTGGAAACATTCAGTACTTC. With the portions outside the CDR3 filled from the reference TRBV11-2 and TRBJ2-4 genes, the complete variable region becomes EAGVAQSPRYKIIEKRQSVAFWCNPISGHATLYWYQQILGQGPKLLIQFQNNGVVDDSQLPKDRFSAERLKGVDSTLKIQPAKLEDSAVYLCASSLGFNRGGNIQYFGAGTRLSVL.